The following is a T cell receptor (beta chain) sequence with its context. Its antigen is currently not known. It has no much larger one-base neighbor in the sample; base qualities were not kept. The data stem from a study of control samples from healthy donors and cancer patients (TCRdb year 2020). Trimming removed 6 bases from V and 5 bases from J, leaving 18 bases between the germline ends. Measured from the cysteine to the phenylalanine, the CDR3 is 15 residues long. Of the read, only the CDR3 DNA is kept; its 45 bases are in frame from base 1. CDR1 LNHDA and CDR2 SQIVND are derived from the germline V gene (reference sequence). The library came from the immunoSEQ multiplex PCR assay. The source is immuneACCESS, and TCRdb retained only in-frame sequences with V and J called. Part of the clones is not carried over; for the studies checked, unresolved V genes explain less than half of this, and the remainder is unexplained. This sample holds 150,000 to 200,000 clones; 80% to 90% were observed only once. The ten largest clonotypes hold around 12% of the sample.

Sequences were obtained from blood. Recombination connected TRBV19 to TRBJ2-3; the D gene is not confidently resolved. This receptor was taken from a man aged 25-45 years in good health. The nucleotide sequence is TGTGCCAGTAGAACCAGCTTCTCGCTTGGAGATACGCAGTATTTT. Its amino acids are CASRTSFSLGDTQYF.